Here is one TCR beta chain with its context. The data originate from a study of PD-L1 blockade in urothelial cancer. Study summary: The analyses of blood took place 3 weeks (second dose) and 6 weeks after treatment start.

This table comes from immunoSEQ multiplex PCR, and its TCRdb copy is limited to in-frame clones, with some not included. The sample consists of 45,000 or so clones, 75% to 90% of them appearing once. Time point: pretreatment peripheral blood. The CDR3 has 14 residues. V lost 5 bases and J 1 base, leaving 11 bases between the germline ends. Germline CDR1 and CDR2: SGHVS and FNYEAQ. The TCR was taken from a man between 50 and 59 years old with urothelial cancer. Sequencing was performed on PBMCs, taken around atezolizumab (anti-PD-L1) treatment. This chain links TRBV7-6 with TRBJ2-5, with D possibly being TRBD1 (6 bases). The CDR3, as DNA: TGTGCCAGCAGCATAGGACAGAGCCAAGAGACCCAGTACTTC. It is translated as CASSIGQSQETQYF.